This T cell receptor (beta chain) was found in a study of blood T cell repertoires in COVID-19. Repertoires were generated with immunoSEQ multiplex PCR, while TCRdb's copy carries only in-frame clones and drops some. In the table there are around 500,000 clones, around 85% of which are singletons. The CDR3 has 15 residues. V lost 4 bases and J lost 4; bases outside the gene matches: 8. Germline V lookup: CDR1 LGHDT, CDR2 YNNKEL (reference sequence). The clonotype originates from a human donor in a cohort sampled during active COVID-19. V is TRBV3-1 (or the pseudogene TRBV3-2) and J is TRBJ2-3, with 7 bases fitting TRBD2. The source material was peripheral blood. The CDR3 DNA follows: TGTGCCAGCAGCCCCCAATCGGGGGGAGCAGATACGCAGTATTTT. Amino acid sequence: CASSPQSGGADTQYF.